This passage covers 30 T cell receptor beta chains from one sample sequenced in a study of CD8+ T cells in alopecia areata (dated 2018 in TCRdb). Libraries were prepared through the immunoSEQ multiplex PCR assay. For TCR sequencing, RNA was extracted from every sample and reverse transcribed into cDNA to serve as template. TCRdb mirrors the immuneACCESS table, restricted to in-frame sequences. Some clones are absent from its copies; in checked studies, under half trace to an unresolved V gene, and the reason for the others is unknown. The sample profile shows 190,000 or so clones; roughly 64% of them were found once. The top ten clonotypes cover around 12% of the sample. In the paper's terms, the time point label means: around 22 weeks on oral tofacitinib. The treatment or condition label, as the study defines it: oral pan-JAK inhibitor, 5-10 mg twice daily. Sequencing was performed on CD8+ T cells sorted from blood, taken at week 24, from a patient treated with tofacitinib. The source of these receptors is a human donor with alopecia areata.

This clone appeared a single time. The chain is built from TRBV6-5 and TRBJ1-6; D unclear. V was pared by 7 bases and J by 7 bases, with 14 bases between. This CDR3 is 14 amino acids long. In germline, CDR1 is MNHEY, CDR2 SVGAGI. CDR3 DNA: TGTGCCAGCACCCGAGGGCAACCAAATTCACCCCTCCACTTT. Its protein is CASTRGQPNSPLHF.

This clone showed up just once. The chain is built from TRBV7-9 and TRBJ2-7; a weak D match, TRBD1 (6 bases). Trimming cost V 5 bases and J 5 bases, with 13 bases left between them. The CDR3 contains 13 residues. Germline V gene sequence: CDR1 SEHNR, CDR2 FQNEAQ (reference sequence). The CDR3 loop reads CASSPSPGDEQYF. CDR3 DNA sequence: TGTGCCAGCAGCCCCAGCCCAGGGGACGAGCAGTACTTC.

The chain has TRBV27 and TRBJ2-4; D may be TRBD1 (6 bases). The length of the CDR3 is 14 residues. Germline CDR1 and CDR2: MNHEY and SMNVEV (reference sequence). The ends were cut back, 3 bases at V and 1 base at J, with 7 bases in the middle. The CDR3 is CASSLGAAKNIQYF. The DNA for the CDR3 is TGTGCCAGCAGTTTGGGGGCGGCCAAAAACATTCAGTACTTC.

This clone turned up a few times. The chain employs TRBV13 and TRBJ2-1; weak D call: TRBD1 (6 bases). Germline-derived CDR1 and CDR2 are PRHDT and FYEKMQ (reference sequence). Deletions cut 3 bases from V and 2 bases from J, with 11 bases between. This CDR3 contains 15 residues. In nucleotides, the CDR3 is TGTGCCAGCAGCTTTTCTGGGGGCGCCTACAATGAGCAGTTCTTC. This translates into CASSFSGGAYNEQFF. Based on the CDR3 plus reference TRBV13 and TRBJ2-1, the full variable domain is AAGVIQSPRHLIKEKRETATLKCYPIPRHDTVYWYQQGPGQDPQFLISFYEKMQSDKGSIPDRFSAQQFSDYHSELNMSSLELGDSALYFCASSFSGGAYNEQFFGPGTRLTVL.

V gene TRBV30 combines with J gene TRBJ1-5; weak D call: TRBD1 (6 bases). Germline assignment: CDR1 GTSNPN and CDR2 SVGIG (reference sequence). V shed 1 base and J shed 1 base, with 11 bases lying between them. CDR3 length: 15 residues. CDR3 sequence: CAWSAGARSNQPQHF. CDR3 DNA sequence: TGTGCCTGGAGTGCAGGGGCCAGAAGCAATCAGCCCCAGCATTTT.

V gene TRBV2 combines with J gene TRBJ1-5; 7 nucleotides agree with TRBD1. Germline trimming cut 6 bases from V and 0 bases from J; bases unmatched to any gene: 5. Germline V CDR1 and CDR2: SNHLY, FYNNEI. The CDR3 has 15 amino acids. The CDR3 DNA follows: TGTGCCAGCAGGGACAGGTGGGATAGCAATCAGCCCCAGCATTTT. This codes for CASRDRWDSNQPQHF.

This clone was picked up one time. This sequence joins TRBV9 and TRBJ2-7; D might be TRBD2 (6 bases). The CDR3 is made up of 15 amino acids. Trimming took off 0 bases at V and 3 bases at J, with 13 bases between the two ends. Germline CDR1 SGDLS, CDR2 YYNGEE. The CDR3 loop reads CASSVGGSGNYEQYF. The CDR3 DNA sequence: TGTGCCAGCAGCGTAGGCGGTAGCGGAAACTACGAGCAGTACTTC.

This clone has more than one count but fewer than ten. The chain is built from TRBV25-1 and TRBJ2-5; TRBD2 aligns across 12 bases. The CDR3 loop spans 14 amino acids. CDR1 MGHDK and CDR2 SYGVNS come from the germline V gene. Trimming cost V 4 bases and J 5 bases; bases outside gene matches: 2. The DNA of the CDR3 is TGTGCCAGCAGTGGGACTAGCGGGGTTGAGACCCAGTACTTC. It translates to CASSGTSGVETQYF. Full variable domain (rest looked up from reference TRBV25-1 and TRBJ2-5): EADIYQTPRYLVIGTGKKITLECSQTMGHDKMYWYQQDPGMELHLIHYSYGVNSTEKGDLSSESTVSRIRTEHFPLTLESARPSHTSQYLCASSGTSGVETQYFGPGTRLLVL.

The CDR3 DNA sequence: TGTGCCAGCACTACAGGGGCGGGCACCGGGGAGCTGTTTTTT. Protein: CASTTGAGTGELFF. The rearrangement uses TRBV13 and TRBJ2-2; 7 nucleotides align to TRBD1. V shed 7 bases, J shed 4 bases, and the junction held 6 bases outside the gene matches. CDR3 size: 14 residues. The V gene's germline CDR1 is PRHDT and CDR2 FYEKMQ (reference sequence). Full variable domain (rest looked up from reference TRBV13 and TRBJ2-2): AAGVIQSPRHLIKEKRETATLKCYPIPRHDTVYWYQQGPGQDPQFLISFYEKMQSDKGSIPDRFSAQQFSDYHSELNMSSLELGDSALYFCASTTGAGTGELFFGEGSRLTVL.

This clone has more than one count but fewer than ten. The chain carries TRBV29-1 and TRBJ2-7; tentative D call: TRBD2 (5 bases). The germline gives CDR1 SQVTM, CDR2 ANQGSEA. This CDR3 has 12 amino acids. Trimming stripped 6 bases from V and 3 bases from J, with 12 bases between. CDR3 loop: CSVAWGVYEQYF. For the CDR3, the DNA is TGCAGCGTCGCCTGGGGAGTCTACGAGCAGTACTTC.

The count of this clone is one. The chain carries TRBV5-6 and TRBJ1-4; no clear D gene. CDR3 length equals 12 residues. V lost 4 bases and J lost 4, with 5 bases in between. CDR1 SGHDT and CDR2 YYEEEE come from the germline V gene. The CDR3 spells CASSKYNEKLFF. In DNA form, the CDR3 reads TGTGCCAGCAGCAAATATAATGAAAAACTGTTTTTT.

The chain uses TRBV4-1 and TRBJ1-1; 10 bases align to TRBD1. The V and J ends lost 3 bases and 7 bases, in that order; junction bases with no gene match: 8. Germline V gene data show CDR1 as MGHRA and CDR2 as YSYEKL. The CDR3 has 15 residues. The DNA for the CDR3 is TGCGCCAGCAGCCAGTCCGGGACAGGGGTGGTTGAAGCTTTCTTT. It yields the protein CASSQSGTGVVEAFF.

V is TRBV11-2 and J is TRBJ2-7; D is undetermined. The CDR3 totals 12 residues. V lost 0 bases to trimming and J lost 4 bases, with 4 bases between them. CDR1 and CDR2 (germline): SGHAT, FQNNGV. The CDR3 reads CASSLDGYEQYF. CDR3 nucleotides: TGTGCCAGCAGCTTAGATGGGTACGAGCAGTACTTC.

This chain connects TRBV10-3 to TRBJ2-5; no firm D call. The germline gives CDR1 ENHRY, CDR2 SYGVKD. This CDR3 spans 15 amino acids. V lost 6 bases to trimming and J lost 2 bases, with 16 bases between them. In DNA form, the CDR3 reads TGTGCCATCAGGAGCTACGGGTCAGAACAAGAGACCCAGTACTTC. Protein sequence: CAIRSYGSEQETQYF.

This chain links TRBV7-9 with TRBJ1-1; the match to TRBD1 covers 8 bases. This CDR3 is built from 13 residues. The V gene's germline CDR1 is SEHNR and CDR2 FQNEAQ (reference sequence). V lost 5 bases and J lost 6; bases outside the gene matches: 5. CDR3 protein: CASSPRDRSEAFF. CDR3 sequence (DNA): TGTGCCAGCAGCCCTCGGGACAGGTCTGAAGCTTTCTTT.

This chain joins TRBV15 and TRBJ1-6; D gene ambiguous. CDR1 is LNHNV and CDR2 is YYDKDF in the germline V gene (reference sequence). The CDR3 covers 16 residues. Trimming cost V 0 bases and J 7 bases, with 13 bases left between them. The CDR3 region has the DNA TGTGCCACCAGCAGAGATCGCAGAACGAACAATTCACCCCTCCACTTT. Its protein product is CATSRDRRTNNSPLHF. Full variable domain (rest looked up from reference TRBV15 and TRBJ1-6): DAMVIQNPRYQVTQFGKPVTLSCSQTLNHNVMYWYQQKSSQAPKLLFHYYDKDFNNEADTPDNFQSRRPNTSFCFLDIRSPGLGDTAMYLCATSRDRRTNNSPLHFGNGTRLTVT.

The V call is TRBV9, the J call TRBJ2-7, with 11 bases matching TRBD1. The CDR3 length is 15 residues. V was pared by 4 bases and J by 0 bases, with 3 bases of the junction left unmatched. CDR1 SGDLS and CDR2 YYNGEE come from the germline V gene. This CDR3 reads CASSLGQGASYEQYF. The CDR3, as DNA: TGTGCCAGCAGCCTAGGACAGGGGGCCTCCTACGAGCAGTACTTC.

The DNA of the CDR3 is TGTGCCAGCAGCTCTACTGTGACTACCAAAGAGACCCAGTACTTC. Translation gives CASSSTVTTKETQYF. The chain uses TRBV11-2 and TRBJ2-5; a weak D match, TRBD2 (5 bases). Trimming stripped 4 bases from V and 3 bases from J, with 15 bases between. The CDR3 runs 15 residues. Looked up from germline, CDR1 is SGHAT and CDR2 is FQNNGV.

V and J are TRBV30 and TRBJ1-1, with D unclear. Germline CDR1 is GTSNPN and CDR2 is SVGIG (reference sequence). V lost 3 bases and J 1 base, leaving 18 bases between the germline ends. This CDR3 is built from 16 residues. The DNA of the CDR3 is TGTGCCTGGAGGCCAATTAGGGCCAGAAAGAACACTGAAGCTTTCTTT. Its translation: CAWRPIRARKNTEAFF. Variable domain in full (rest from reference TRBV30 and TRBJ1-1): SQTIHQWPATLVQPVGSPLSLECTVEGTSNPNLYWYRQAAGRGLQLLFYSVGIGQISSEVPQNLSASRPQDRQFILSSKKLLLSDSGFYLCAWRPIRARKNTEAFFGQGTRLTVV.

The chain employs TRBV7-9 and TRBJ2-6; D remains ambiguous. V lost 1 base to trimming and J lost 0 bases, with 7 bases between them. CDR1 is SEHNR and CDR2 is FQNEAQ in the germline V gene (reference sequence). The CDR3 sequence is 16 residues long. The CDR3 protein is CASSLVAASGANVLTF. The CDR3, as DNA: TGTGCCAGCAGCTTAGTTGCGGCCTCTGGGGCCAACGTCCTGACTTTC.

V is TRBV2 and J is TRBJ2-7; D unresolved. Deletions cut 5 bases from V and 5 bases from J, with 10 bases between. Germline V gene data show CDR1 as SNHLY and CDR2 as FYNNEI. CDR3 length: 12 amino acids. The CDR3 DNA sequence: TGTGCCAGCAGTCCTATCTCGGACGAGCAGTACTTC. Protein sequence: CASSPISDEQYF.

This clone has just a few counts. The chain couples TRBV13 to TRBJ2-3; maybe TRBD1 (6 bases). CDR1 PRHDT and CDR2 FYEKMQ come from the germline V gene (reference sequence). The V and J ends lost 3 bases and 1 base respectively, with 8 bases between them. The CDR3 length is 14 residues. CDR3 bases: TGTGCCAGCAGCTTGGGGGCTGGCACAGATACGCAGTATTTT. It specifies CASSLGAGTDTQYF.

A few counts support this clone. This chain joins TRBV15 and TRBJ2-2; a weak D match, TRBD1 (5 bases). This CDR3 has 16 residues. Deletions cut 0 bases from V and 5 bases from J, with 13 bases between. Germline CDR1 and CDR2: LNHNV and YYDKDF (reference sequence). As DNA, the CDR3 is TGTGCCACCAGCAGAGATGTGGGGCTGGTAACCGGGGAGCTGTTTTTT. Its protein is CATSRDVGLVTGELFF.

This clone has just a few counts. The chain has TRBV29-1 and TRBJ1-2; possible D gene TRBD1, 5 bases. CDR3 size: 14 residues. Trimming shortened V by 5 bases and J by 8 bases, and 21 bases separated the two germline ends. Germline CDR1 SQVTM, CDR2 ANQGSEA. This CDR3 is CSVTAADSREGYTF. In nucleotides, the CDR3 is TGCAGCGTTACCGCCGCCGACAGTAGGGAGGGCTACACCTTC.

This clone was counted between two and nine times. The CDR3 protein is CASSLVGSSYEQFF. CDR3 bases: TGTGCCAGCAGCTTAGTTGGCAGCAGTTATGAGCAGTTCTTC. The J gene is TRBJ2-1, the V gene TRBV7-2; D unresolved. V shed 1 base and J shed 8 bases, with 12 bases lying between them. Germline values: CDR1 SGHTA, CDR2 FQGNSA. The CDR3 contains 14 residues.

This chain connects TRBV11-2 to TRBJ2-3; weak D call: TRBD1 (6 bases). Trimming took 5 bases from V and 1 from J, leaving 13 bases between them. Germline CDR1 is SGHAT and CDR2 is FQNNGV. The CDR3 extends over 15 amino acids. For the CDR3, the DNA is TGTGCCAGCAGCCCACCGTGGACAGGCACAGATACGCAGTATTTT. It translates to CASSPPWTGTDTQYF. Supplemented by reference TRBV11-2 and TRBJ2-3, the full variable domain reads EAGVAQSPRYKIIEKRQSVAFWCNPISGHATLYWYQQILGQGPKLLIQFQNNGVVDDSQLPKDRFSAERLKGVDSTLKIQPAKLEDSAVYLCASSPPWTGTDTQYFGPGTRLTVL.

This clone was picked up a small number of times. The chain couples TRBV29-1 to TRBJ2-3; 10 positions agree with TRBD2. The CDR3 extends over 16 amino acids. Germline V CDR1 and CDR2: SQVTM, ANQGSEA. The V segment lost 6 bases and the J segment 0 bases; nucleotides outside the gene matches: 9. The CDR3 DNA is TGCAGCGTCGCCGGGACTAGCGAGTCTAGCACAGATACGCAGTATTTT. Its protein product is CSVAGTSESSTDTQYF.

V is TRBV7-9 and J is TRBJ2-7; 8 positions match TRBD1. V shed 4 bases, J shed 0 bases, and the junction held 2 bases outside the gene matches. Germline-derived CDR1 and CDR2 are SEHNR and FQNEAQ (reference sequence). The CDR3 extends over 14 amino acids. CDR3 DNA sequence: TGTGCCAGCAGCTACGACAGGGGCTCCTACGAGCAGTACTTC. This gives the protein CASSYDRGSYEQYF.

V and J are TRBV7-2 and TRBJ2-4; 10 nucleotides align to TRBD1. Trimming took 5 bases from V and 6 from J; bases not matched to a gene: 4. Germline values: CDR1 SGHTA, CDR2 FQGNSA. The CDR3 covers 14 residues. CDR3 in amino acids: CASSPRDRGNIQYF. DNA for the CDR3: TGTGCCAGCAGCCCCAGGGACAGGGGAAACATTCAGTACTTC. The full variable domain, its missing parts supplied by reference TRBV7-2 and TRBJ2-4, is GAGVSQSPSNKVTEKGKDVELRCDPISGHTALYWYRQSLGQGLEFLIYFQGNSAPDKSGLPSDRFSAERTGGSVSTLTIQRTQQEDSAVYLCASSPRDRGNIQYFGAGTRLSVL.

This clone was seen a few times. The chain recombines TRBV20-1 with TRBJ2-1; no reliable D call. This CDR3 has 11 amino acids. V lost 7 bases to trimming and J lost 4 bases, with 8 bases between them. The germline V gene encodes CDR1 DFQATT and CDR2 SNEGSKA (reference sequence). The CDR3 nucleotides are TGCAGTGTAACGCTTTACAATGAGCAGTTCTTC. As protein: CSVTLYNEQFF.